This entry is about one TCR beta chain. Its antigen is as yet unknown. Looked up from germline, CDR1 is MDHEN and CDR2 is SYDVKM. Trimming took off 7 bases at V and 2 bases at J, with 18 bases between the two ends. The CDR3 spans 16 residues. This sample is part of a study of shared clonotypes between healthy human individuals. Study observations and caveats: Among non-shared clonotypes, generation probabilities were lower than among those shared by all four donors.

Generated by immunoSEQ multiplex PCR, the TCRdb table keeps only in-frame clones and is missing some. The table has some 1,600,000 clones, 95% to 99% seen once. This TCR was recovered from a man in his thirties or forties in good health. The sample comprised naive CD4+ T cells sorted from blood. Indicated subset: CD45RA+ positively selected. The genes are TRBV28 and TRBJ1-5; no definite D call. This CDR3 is CASKVVGGIGNQPQHF. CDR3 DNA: TGTGCCAGCAAAGTCGTTGGCGGGATTGGCAATCAGCCCCAGCATTTT.